The 10 T cell receptor beta chains given below trace back to one sample, sequenced in a study of blood T cell repertoires in COVID-19. Profiling relied on immunoSEQ multiplex PCR, and the TCRdb table lists in-frame clones only, not all of them. The table records some 130,000 clones, less than 90% of them present only once. Sequenced sample: PBMCs or T cells enriched from blood (not recorded which). The receptors stem from a man aged 25 to 40 who had recovered from COVID-19.

V usage is TRBV19 and J usage is TRBJ2-1; 12 nucleotides agree with TRBD2. The V and J ends lost 1 base and 9 bases, in that order; junction bases with no gene match: 7. The CDR3 contains 16 residues. CDR1 LNHDA and CDR2 SQIVND come from the germline V gene (reference sequence). This CDR3 is CASSIGPSGRAGEQFF. Here the CDR3 DNA reads TGTGCCAGTAGTATAGGTCCTAGCGGGAGGGCGGGTGAGCAGTTCTTC.

V gene TRBV18 combines with J gene TRBJ2-5; D may be TRBD1 (6 bases). From germline, CDR1 is KGHSH and CDR2 LQKENI. The length of the CDR3 is 16 residues. Trimming removed 0 bases from V and 2 bases from J, with 13 bases in between. The CDR3 DNA is TGTGCCAGCTCACCACCGGGAAAGGGGGTTCAAGAGACCCAGTACTTC. It translates to CASSPPGKGVQETQYF.

This chain uses TRBV5-5 with TRBJ1-2; no reliable D call. This CDR3 contains 12 residues. CDR1 is SGHKS and CDR2 is YYEKEE in the germline V gene (reference sequence). Trimming stripped 0 bases from V and 6 bases from J, with 6 bases between. This CDR3 is CASSLDRNGYTF. The CDR3 DNA sequence: TGTGCCAGCAGCTTGGATAGAAATGGCTACACCTTC.

V is TRBV4-1 and J is TRBJ1-1; no clear D. The CDR3 spans 14 residues. The V end was cut by 0 bases, the J end by 8 bases, with 13 bases between. CDR1 MGHRA and CDR2 YSYEKL come from the germline V gene. The CDR3 loop reads CASSQDAKRQEAFF. The CDR3 nucleotides read TGCGCCAGCAGCCAAGACGCTAAGAGGCAAGAAGCTTTCTTT.

This clone has just a few counts. V is TRBV19 and J is TRBJ1-5; D unresolved. The germline V gene has CDR1 LNHDA and CDR2 SQIVND (reference sequence). The CDR3 loop spans 14 amino acids. Trimming left V 0 bases short and J 0 bases short, with 3 bases between. CDR3 DNA sequence: TGTGCCAGTAGTATAGACAATAGCAATCAGCCCCAGCATTTT. Translation: CASSIDNSNQPQHF.

The chain couples TRBV27 to TRBJ2-1, with 9 bases aligning to TRBD1. This CDR3 contains 17 residues. With 3 bases clipped from V and 4 bases from J, the junction kept 10 bases outside the gene matches. Germline V gene sequence: CDR1 MNHEY, CDR2 SMNVEV (reference sequence). CDR3 bases: TGTGCCAGCAGTTTTTTCCCCGGGACAGGGACTTACAATGAGCAGTTCTTC. Its translation: CASSFFPGTGTYNEQFF.

J is TRBJ1-3 and V is TRBV9, with D possibly matching TRBD1 (6 bases). Trimming cost V 0 bases and J 2 bases, with 9 bases left between them. The CDR3 has 15 amino acids. In germline, CDR1 is SGDLS, CDR2 YYNGEE. The CDR3 region has the DNA TGTGCCAGCAGCGTAGACGGGACACCTGGAAACACCATATATTTT. Translation: CASSVDGTPGNTIYF.

V usage is TRBV5-1 and J usage is TRBJ1-2, with D unclear. V was pared by 0 bases and J by 2 bases, with 5 bases between. Germline assignment: CDR1 SGHRS and CDR2 YFSETQ. The CDR3 loop spans 13 amino acids. The CDR3 nucleotides read TGCGCCAGCAGCTTGGTAGAGAACTATGGCTACACCTTC. This codes for CASSLVENYGYTF.

CDR3 protein: CASSPSGFSHQPQHF. The CDR3, as DNA: TGTGCCAGCAGCCCTAGCGGGTTCAGTCATCAGCCCCAGCATTTT. V and J are TRBV7-9 and TRBJ1-5; D is unclear. The CDR3 covers 15 residues. Germline CDR1 and CDR2: SEHNR and FQNEAQ (reference sequence). The V gene lost 5 bases and the J gene lost 5 bases, with 16 bases spanning the gap.

V and J are TRBV7-9 and TRBJ2-3, with TRBD2 matching over 8 bases. V was pared by 1 base and J by 4 bases, with 4 bases of the junction left unmatched. The CDR3 consists of 15 residues. Germline assignment: CDR1 SEHNR and CDR2 FQNEAQ (reference sequence). Here the CDR3 reads CASSLGGGNSDTQYF. In nucleotides, the CDR3 is TGTGCCAGCAGCTTAGGCGGGGGGAACTCAGATACGCAGTATTTT.